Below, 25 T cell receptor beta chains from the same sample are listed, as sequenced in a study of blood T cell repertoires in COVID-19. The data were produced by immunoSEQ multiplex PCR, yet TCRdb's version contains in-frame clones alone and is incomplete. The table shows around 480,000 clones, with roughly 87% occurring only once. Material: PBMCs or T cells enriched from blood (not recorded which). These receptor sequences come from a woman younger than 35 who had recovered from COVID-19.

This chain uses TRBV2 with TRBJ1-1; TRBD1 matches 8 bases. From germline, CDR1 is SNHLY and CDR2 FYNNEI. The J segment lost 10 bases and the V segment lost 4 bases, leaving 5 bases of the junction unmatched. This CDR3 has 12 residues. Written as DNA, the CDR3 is TGTGCCAGCAGTGCGGACAGGGTACGAGCTTTCTTT. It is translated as CASSADRVRAFF.

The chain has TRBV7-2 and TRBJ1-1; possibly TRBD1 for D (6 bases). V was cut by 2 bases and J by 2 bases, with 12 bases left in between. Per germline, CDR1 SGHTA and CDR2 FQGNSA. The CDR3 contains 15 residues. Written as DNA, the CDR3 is TGTGCCAGCAGCTTAAATACGGGGGGCAACACTGAAGCTTTCTTT. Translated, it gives CASSLNTGGNTEAFF. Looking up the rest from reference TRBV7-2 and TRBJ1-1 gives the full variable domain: GAGVSQSPSNKVTEKGKDVELRCDPISGHTALYWYRQSLGQGLEFLIYFQGNSAPDKSGLPSDRFSAERTGGSVSTLTIQRTQQEDSAVYLCASSLNTGGNTEAFFGQGTRLTVV.

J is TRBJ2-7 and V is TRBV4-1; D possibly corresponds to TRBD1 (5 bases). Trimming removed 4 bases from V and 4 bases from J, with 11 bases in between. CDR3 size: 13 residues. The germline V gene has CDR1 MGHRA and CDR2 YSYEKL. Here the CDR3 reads CASSRTTEYEQYF. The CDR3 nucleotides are TGCGCCAGCAGCCGGACGACAGAGTACGAGCAGTACTTC.

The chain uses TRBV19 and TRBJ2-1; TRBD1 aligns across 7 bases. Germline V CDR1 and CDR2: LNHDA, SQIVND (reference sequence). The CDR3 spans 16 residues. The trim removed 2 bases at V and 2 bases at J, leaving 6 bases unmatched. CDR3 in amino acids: CASSIKRQGAYNEQFF. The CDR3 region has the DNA TGTGCCAGTAGTATAAAACGGCAGGGGGCCTACAATGAGCAGTTCTTC.

The chain's CDR3 is CASSPGRGNEKLFF. In nucleotides, the CDR3 is TGTGCCAGCAGCCCGGGGCGGGGAAATGAAAAACTGTTTTTT. This chain uses TRBV5-4 with TRBJ1-4, with D perhaps TRBD1 (5 bases). Between the trimmed V and J ends, which lost 4 bases and 5 bases, there was a span of 12 bases. The CDR3 is made up of 14 amino acids. The germline V gene has CDR1 SGHNT and CDR2 YYREEE (reference sequence).

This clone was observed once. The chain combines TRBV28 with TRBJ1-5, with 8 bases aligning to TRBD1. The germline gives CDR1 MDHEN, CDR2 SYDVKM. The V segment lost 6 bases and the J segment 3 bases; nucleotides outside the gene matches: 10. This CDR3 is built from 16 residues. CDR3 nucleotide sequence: TGTGCCAGCAGCTCCCAGCGGACAGGGAACAATCAGCCCCAGCATTTT. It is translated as CASSSQRTGNNQPQHF.

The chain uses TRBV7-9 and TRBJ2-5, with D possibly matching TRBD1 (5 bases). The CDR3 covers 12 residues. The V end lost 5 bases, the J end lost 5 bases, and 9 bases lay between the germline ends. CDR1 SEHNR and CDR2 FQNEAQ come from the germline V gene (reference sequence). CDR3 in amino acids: CASSPGRETQYF. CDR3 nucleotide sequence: TGTGCCAGCAGCCCAGGGCGTGAGACCCAGTACTTC.

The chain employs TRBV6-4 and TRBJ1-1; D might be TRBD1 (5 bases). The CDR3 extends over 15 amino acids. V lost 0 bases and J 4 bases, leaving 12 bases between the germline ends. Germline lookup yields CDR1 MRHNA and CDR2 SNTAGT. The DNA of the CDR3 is TGTGCCAGCAGTGACTCGACAGAGAAGGGCACTGAAGCTTTCTTT. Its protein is CASSDSTEKGTEAFF.

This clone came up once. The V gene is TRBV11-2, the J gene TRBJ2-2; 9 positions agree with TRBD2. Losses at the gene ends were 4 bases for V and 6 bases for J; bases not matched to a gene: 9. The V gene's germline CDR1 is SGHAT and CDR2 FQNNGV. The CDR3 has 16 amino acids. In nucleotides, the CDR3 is TGTGCCAGCAGCTCCTTCGCGGGGGGGCCTTCCGGGGAGCTGTTTTTT. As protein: CASSSFAGGPSGELFF.

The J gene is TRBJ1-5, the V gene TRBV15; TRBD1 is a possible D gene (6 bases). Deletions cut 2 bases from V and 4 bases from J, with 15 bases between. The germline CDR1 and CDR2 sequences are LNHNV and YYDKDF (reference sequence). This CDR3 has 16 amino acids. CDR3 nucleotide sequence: TGTGCCACCAGCAGATACAGGGCTTTAGGAAATCAGCCCCAGCATTTT. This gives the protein CATSRYRALGNQPQHF.

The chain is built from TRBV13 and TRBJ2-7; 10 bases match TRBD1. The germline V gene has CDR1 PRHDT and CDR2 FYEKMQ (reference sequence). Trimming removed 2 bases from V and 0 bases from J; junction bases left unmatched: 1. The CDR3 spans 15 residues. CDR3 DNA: TGTGCCAGCAGCTTACGGGACAGGGGCTCCTACGAGCAGTACTTC. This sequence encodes CASSLRDRGSYEQYF.

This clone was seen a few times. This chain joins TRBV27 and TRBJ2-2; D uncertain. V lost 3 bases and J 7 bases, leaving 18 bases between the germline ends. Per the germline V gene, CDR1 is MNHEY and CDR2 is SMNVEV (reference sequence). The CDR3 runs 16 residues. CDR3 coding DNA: TGTGCCAGCAGTTTTCGCCCCGACCCTAGAGACGGGGAGCTGTTTTTT. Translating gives CASSFRPDPRDGELFF.

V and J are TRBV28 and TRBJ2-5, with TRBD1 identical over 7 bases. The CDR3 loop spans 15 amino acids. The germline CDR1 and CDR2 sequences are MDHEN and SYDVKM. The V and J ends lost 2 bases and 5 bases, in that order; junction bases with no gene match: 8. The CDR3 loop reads CASSLKGAMEETQYF. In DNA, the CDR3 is TGTGCCAGCAGTTTAAAGGGGGCGATGGAGGAGACCCAGTACTTC.

The CDR3 DNA reads as TGTGCCAGCAGACAAATTATACAGGTCTACCCCTCCTACGAGCAGTACTTC. Amino acids: CASRQIIQVYPSYEQYF. The V and J genes are TRBV3-1 (or the pseudogene TRBV3-2) and TRBJ2-7, with D perhaps matching TRBD1 (5 bases). Trimming cost V 6 bases and J 0 bases, with 21 bases left between them. CDR1 and CDR2 (germline): LGHDT, YNNKEL (reference sequence). This CDR3 has 17 residues.

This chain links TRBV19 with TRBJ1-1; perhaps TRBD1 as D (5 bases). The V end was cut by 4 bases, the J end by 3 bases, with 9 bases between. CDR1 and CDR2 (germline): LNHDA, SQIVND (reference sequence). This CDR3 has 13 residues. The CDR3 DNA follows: TGTGCCAGTAGTAATGGGGCCTACACTGAAGCTTTCTTT. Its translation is CASSNGAYTEAFF. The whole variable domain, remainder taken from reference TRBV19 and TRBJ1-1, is DGGITQSPKYLFRKEGQNVTLSCEQNLNHDAMYWYRQDPGQGLRLIYYSQIVNDFQKGDIAEGYSVSREKKESFPLTVTSAQKNPTAFYLCASSNGAYTEAFFGQGTRLTVV.

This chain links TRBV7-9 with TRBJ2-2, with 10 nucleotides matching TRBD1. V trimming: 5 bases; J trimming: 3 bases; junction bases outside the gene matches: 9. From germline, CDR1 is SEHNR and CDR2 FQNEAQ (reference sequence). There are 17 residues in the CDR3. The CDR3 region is CASSPPSGTGDTGELFF. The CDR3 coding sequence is TGTGCCAGCAGCCCACCCTCCGGGACAGGGGACACCGGGGAGCTGTTTTTT. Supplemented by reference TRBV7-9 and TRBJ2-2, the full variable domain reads DTGVSQNPRHKITKRGQNVTFRCDPISEHNRLYWYRQTLGQGPEFLTYFQNEAQLEKSRLLSDRFSAERPKGSFSTLEIQRTEQGDSAMYLCASSPPSGTGDTGELFFGEGSRLTVL.

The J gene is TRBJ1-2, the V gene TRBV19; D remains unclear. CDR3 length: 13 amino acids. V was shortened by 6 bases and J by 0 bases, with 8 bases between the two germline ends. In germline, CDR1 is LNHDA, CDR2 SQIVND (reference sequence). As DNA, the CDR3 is TGTGCCAGTAGAGGAGGTACTAACTATGGCTACACCTTC. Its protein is CASRGGTNYGYTF.

The CDR3 sequence: CASSPFRQPQHF. The CDR3, as DNA: TGTGCCAGCAGCCCCTTTCGTCAGCCCCAGCATTTT. The genes are TRBV27 and TRBJ1-5; no reliable D call. The CDR3 consists of 12 residues. The V gene's germline CDR1 is MNHEY and CDR2 SMNVEV (reference sequence). Deletions cut 6 bases from V and 6 bases from J, with 9 bases between.

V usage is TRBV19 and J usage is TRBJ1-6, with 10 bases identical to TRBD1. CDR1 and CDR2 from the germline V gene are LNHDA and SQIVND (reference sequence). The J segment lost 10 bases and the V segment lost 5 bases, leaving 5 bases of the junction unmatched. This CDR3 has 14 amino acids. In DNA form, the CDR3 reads TGTGCCAGTAGTCGACAGGGGGCCGGCTCACCCCTCCACTTT. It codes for CASSRQGAGSPLHF.

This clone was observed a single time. CDR3 in amino acids: CASSSFRSYNEQFF. CDR3 in DNA: TGTGCCAGCAGCTCCTTCCGCTCCTACAATGAGCAGTTCTTC. The chain is built from TRBV11-2 and TRBJ2-1, with D unresolved. V was pared by 4 bases and J by 0 bases, with 7 bases between. CDR1 and CDR2 (germline): SGHAT, FQNNGV. The CDR3 contains 14 residues.

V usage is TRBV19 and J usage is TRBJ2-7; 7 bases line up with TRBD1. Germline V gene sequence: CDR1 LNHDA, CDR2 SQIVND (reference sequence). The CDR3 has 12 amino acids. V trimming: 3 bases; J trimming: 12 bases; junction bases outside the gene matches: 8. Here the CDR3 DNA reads TGTGCCAGTAGTATTACGACAGGGCAATTGTACTTC. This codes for CASSITTGQLYF. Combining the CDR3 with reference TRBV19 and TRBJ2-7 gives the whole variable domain DGGITQSPKYLFRKEGQNVTLSCEQNLNHDAMYWYRQDPGQGLRLIYYSQIVNDFQKGDIAEGYSVSREKKESFPLTVTSAQKNPTAFYLCASSITTGQLYFGPGTRLTVT.

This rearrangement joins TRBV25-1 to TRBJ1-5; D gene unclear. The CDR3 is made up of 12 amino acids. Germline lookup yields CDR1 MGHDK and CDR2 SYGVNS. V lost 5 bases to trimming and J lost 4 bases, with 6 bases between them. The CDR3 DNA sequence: TGTGCCAGCAGTTCGGGAAATCAGCCCCAGCATTTT. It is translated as CASSSGNQPQHF.

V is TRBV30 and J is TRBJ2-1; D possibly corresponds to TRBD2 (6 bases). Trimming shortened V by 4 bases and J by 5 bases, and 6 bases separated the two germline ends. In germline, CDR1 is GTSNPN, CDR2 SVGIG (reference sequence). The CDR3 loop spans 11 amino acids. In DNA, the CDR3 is TGTGCCTGGAAGCGGGACAATGAGCAGTTCTTC. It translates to CAWKRDNEQFF.

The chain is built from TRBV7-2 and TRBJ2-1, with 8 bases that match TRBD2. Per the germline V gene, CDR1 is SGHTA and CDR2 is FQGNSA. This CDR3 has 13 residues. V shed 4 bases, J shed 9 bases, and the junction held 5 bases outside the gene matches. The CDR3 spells CASSSRGGAEQFF. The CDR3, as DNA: TGTGCCAGCAGCTCCCGGGGGGGGGCTGAGCAGTTCTTC.

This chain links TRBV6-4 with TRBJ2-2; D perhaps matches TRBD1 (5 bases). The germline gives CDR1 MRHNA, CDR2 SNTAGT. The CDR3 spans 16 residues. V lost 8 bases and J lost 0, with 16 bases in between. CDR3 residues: CASHRQIFANTGELFF. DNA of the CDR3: TGTGCCAGCCATAGACAGATCTTCGCGAACACCGGGGAGCTGTTTTTT.